A single sample gave rise to the 27 T cell receptor beta chains below, sequenced in a study of cytomegalovirus exposure and HLA in healthy donors (dated by TCRdb to the late 2010s). Libraries came from the immunoSEQ multiplex PCR assay. The multiplex PCR relied on a mix of 60 forward primers for TCR Vbeta segments and 13 reverse primers for TCR Jbeta segments. Entries here come from immuneACCESS through TCRdb and include only in-frame sequences with V and J called. Some clones fail to appear in such tables; in the studies checked, an unresolved V gene covers under half of the shortfall, and the cause of the remainder is unknown. The sample table shows some 170,000 clones, and roughly four fifths are seen once. The biggest ten clones account for 4.9% of the sample. The sample was PBMCs. These receptors all come from a woman in her late teens or twenties in good health and CMV-seropositive.

The CDR3 sequence: CAWSRKQGVGETQYF. CDR3 in DNA: TGTGCCTGGAGTCGGAAACAGGGGGTGGGGGAGACCCAGTACTTC. The chain has TRBV30 and TRBJ2-5; 8 positions agree with TRBD1. The CDR3 runs to 15 residues. V gave up 2 bases and J gave up 5 bases; unmatched junction bases: 10. Germline loops: CDR1 GTSNPN, CDR2 SVGIG (reference sequence).

This clone came up a few times. The chain combines TRBV7-3 with TRBJ1-6, with TRBD1 matching over 8 bases. The CDR3 length is 13 residues. The trim removed 5 bases at V and 8 bases at J, leaving 2 bases unmatched. The germline V gene encodes CDR1 SGHTA and CDR2 FQGTGA. For the CDR3, the DNA is TGTGCCAGCAGCACGACAGGGGATTCACCCCTCCACTTT. Amino acid sequence: CASSTTGDSPLHF.

The rearrangement joins TRBV2 to TRBJ2-1; 10 nucleotides agree with TRBD2. With 4 bases clipped from V and 4 bases from J, the junction kept 10 bases outside the gene matches. The CDR3 contains 17 residues. Germline V gene data show CDR1 as SNHLY and CDR2 as FYNNEI. The CDR3 sequence is CASSGYQRGGRYNEQFF. The CDR3 coding sequence is TGTGCCAGCAGTGGTTACCAGCGGGGGGGCCGGTACAATGAGCAGTTCTTC.

This chain links TRBV27 with TRBJ2-1; 10 bases align to TRBD1. Trimming removed 5 bases from V and 2 bases from J; junction bases left unmatched: 6. The germline gives CDR1 MNHEY, CDR2 SMNVEV (reference sequence). The CDR3 contains 16 residues. CDR3 loop: CASSGGTGDTYNEQFF. CDR3 nucleotide sequence: TGTGCCAGCAGTGGAGGGACAGGGGACACCTACAATGAGCAGTTCTTC.

The chain combines TRBV9 with TRBJ1-1; D unclear. Germline V gives CDR1 SGDLS, CDR2 YYNGEE. The V end was cut by 4 bases, the J end by 6 bases, with 19 bases between. The CDR3 totals 15 residues. The CDR3 DNA is TGTGCCAGCAGCCTGCACCCGGGAGGTAATCCTGAAGCTTTCTTT. This sequence encodes CASSLHPGGNPEAFF.

V and J are TRBV6-1 and TRBJ1-1, with a tentative D call TRBD1 (6 bases). The CDR3 length is 14 residues. V lost 7 bases and J 1 base, leaving 13 bases between the germline ends. CDR1 and CDR2 (germline): MNHNS, SASEGT. The DNA for the CDR3 is TGTGCCAGCAAGTTTCCGGGACAGAACACTGAAGCTTTCTTT. Its protein is CASKFPGQNTEAFF.

The CDR3 region has the DNA TGTGCCAGCAGTTCCGGGACAGGGGGCAACTCCTATGGCTACACCTTC. This translates into CASSSGTGGNSYGYTF. The V and J genes are TRBV6-5 and TRBJ1-2; 12 bases line up with TRBD1. V was pared by 4 bases and J by 4 bases, with 7 bases of the junction left unmatched. CDR1 and CDR2 from the germline V gene are MNHEY and SVGAGI. The CDR3 runs to 16 residues.

V is TRBV9 and J is TRBJ1-2, with D possibly TRBD1 on 5 matching bases. The CDR3 has 15 residues. V was trimmed by 0 bases and J by 4 bases, leaving 13 bases between them. Germline assignment: CDR1 SGDLS and CDR2 YYNGEE. CDR3 nucleotide sequence: TGTGCCAGCAGCGTAGCTTTAGGGGCAGGCTATGGCTACACCTTC. It translates to CASSVALGAGYGYTF.

This chain uses TRBV29-1 with TRBJ1-4; 8 bases agree with TRBD1. CDR1 and CDR2 from the germline V gene are SQVTM and ANQGSEA. The CDR3 totals 13 residues. After removal of 4 bases from V and 7 bases from J, the junction contained 5 bases not matched to a gene. CDR3 DNA: TGCAGCGTTGGAGACAGGGGAAGTGAAAAACTGTTTTTT. Protein product: CSVGDRGSEKLFF.

The V and J genes are TRBV10-3 and TRBJ1-3, with a possible D match to TRBD1 (6 bases). This CDR3 spans 14 amino acids. Germline V CDR1 and CDR2: ENHRY, SYGVKD. Trimming left V 3 bases short and J 6 bases short, with 12 bases between. CDR3 bases: TGTGCCATCAGTGACCCAGGGGAAGCAAACACCATATATTTT. Its translation is CAISDPGEANTIYF.

The genes are TRBV7-9 and TRBJ2-7, with 9 bases aligning to TRBD1. This CDR3 contains 15 residues. CDR1 SEHNR and CDR2 FQNEAQ come from the germline V gene (reference sequence). After removal of 5 bases from V and 3 bases from J, the junction contained 8 bases not matched to a gene. The CDR3 DNA reads as TGTGCCAGCAGCCCACGGGGACAGGGAGACTACGAGCAGTACTTC. It encodes CASSPRGQGDYEQYF.

This clone was observed a few times. The V call is TRBV10-3, the J call TRBJ2-7, with TRBD1 identical over 8 bases. The V segment lost 6 bases and the J segment 3 bases; nucleotides outside the gene matches: 7. This CDR3 is built from 14 residues. Germline-derived CDR1 and CDR2 are ENHRY and SYGVKD. CDR3 sequence reads: CAIRDDRGDYEQYF. The CDR3 region has the DNA TGTGCCATCAGAGATGACAGGGGAGACTACGAGCAGTACTTC.

This sequence joins TRBV4-2 and TRBJ1-6; no reliable D call. The CDR3 consists of 16 residues. Trimming pared 4 bases from V and 9 bases from J, leaving 19 bases between. CDR1 is LGHNA and CDR2 is YNFKEQ in the germline V gene. The CDR3 loop is CASSPTSSGVVSPLHF. The DNA for the CDR3 is TGTGCCAGCAGCCCAACATCGTCCGGGGTAGTTTCACCCCTCCACTTT.

The chain combines TRBV10-1 with TRBJ1-1; TRBD1 matches at 8 bases. The CDR3 loop spans 13 amino acids. Germline V gene lookup returns CDR1 WNHNN and CDR2 SYGVQD (reference sequence). V lost 7 bases, J lost 5 bases, and 6 bases stayed unmatched. The DNA of the CDR3 is TGCGCCAGCAAGCAGGGGGCGAGGACTGAAGCTTTCTTT. As protein: CASKQGARTEAFF.

This chain links TRBV28 with TRBJ1-4; D possibly corresponds to TRBD1 (6 bases). Trimming removed 6 bases at V and 7 bases at J, with 21 bases between. CDR1 and CDR2 from the germline V gene are MDHEN and SYDVKM. The CDR3 contains 16 residues. DNA for the CDR3: TGTGCCAGCAGGGATCCACCGGGACAACGTGCTGAAAAACTGTTTTTT. Protein product: CASRDPPGQRAEKLFF.

The rearrangement joins TRBV19 to TRBJ1-5; TRBD1 agrees at 10 bases. J lost 0 bases, V lost 7 bases, and 12 bases had no gene match. Germline assignment: CDR1 LNHDA and CDR2 SQIVND (reference sequence). The CDR3 totals 18 residues. The CDR3 is CASTPGQGLPFSNQPQHF. The CDR3 bases are TGTGCCAGTACTCCGGGACAGGGGTTACCTTTTAGCAATCAGCCCCAGCATTTT.

This clone was detected once. The V call is TRBV11-2, the J call TRBJ2-7, with no clear D. CDR1 and CDR2 (germline): SGHAT, FQNNGV. This CDR3 contains 12 residues. V shed 5 bases and J shed 5 bases, with 10 bases lying between them. CDR3 in DNA: TGTGCCAGCAGCCAAATCCCCAACGAGCAGTACTTC. This codes for CASSQIPNEQYF.

The genes are TRBV15 and TRBJ1-1, with D maybe TRBD1 (5 bases). Germline-derived CDR1 and CDR2 are LNHNV and YYDKDF (reference sequence). The V end was cut by 0 bases, the J end by 3 bases, with 14 bases between. CDR3 size: 16 residues. The CDR3 region has the DNA TGTGCCACCAGCAGAGATCCCGGGCAGGGCTACACTGAAGCTTTCTTT. Amino acid sequence: CATSRDPGQGYTEAFF.

The chain links TRBV7-8 to TRBJ1-1, with TRBD1 identical over 7 bases. From germline, CDR1 is SGHVS and CDR2 FQNEAQ. The CDR3 runs to 16 residues. V dropped 4 bases and J dropped 2; count of bases not matched to a gene: 10. The CDR3 here is CASSSPSGQLNTEAFF. The CDR3 coding sequence is TGTGCCAGCAGCTCCCCCTCGGGACAGCTTAACACTGAAGCTTTCTTT. The entire variable domain, with the rest obtained from reference TRBV7-8 and TRBJ1-1, is as follows: GAGVSQSPRYKVAKRGQDVALRCDPISGHVSLFWYQQALGQGPEFLTYFQNEAQLDKSGLPSDRFFAERPEGSVSTLKIQRTQQEDSAVYLCASSSPSGQLNTEAFFGQGTRLTVV.

The V gene is TRBV4-2, the J gene TRBJ1-5; perhaps TRBD1 as D (5 bases). This CDR3 spans 17 amino acids. Germline V gene lookup returns CDR1 LGHNA and CDR2 YNFKEQ. Between the trimmed V and J ends, which lost 1 base and 0 bases, there was a span of 13 bases. The CDR3 loop is CASSQGDGLYSNQPQHF. CDR3 bases: TGTGCCAGCAGCCAAGGGGACGGACTATATAGCAATCAGCCCCAGCATTTT.

This clone has just one count. The chain's CDR3 is CASSAVGGGPLGELFF. Here the CDR3 DNA reads TGTGCCAGCAGCGCCGTGGGCGGGGGGCCGTTAGGGGAGCTGTTTTTT. This rearrangement joins TRBV7-6 to TRBJ2-2; 8 nucleotides match TRBD2. Germline loops: CDR1 SGHVS, CDR2 FNYEAQ. V was pared by 5 bases and J by 8 bases, with 13 bases of the junction left unmatched. CDR3 length: 16 amino acids.

The chain has TRBV6-8 and TRBJ1-6; TRBD1 aligns across 10 bases. Germline V gene lookup returns CDR1 MNHGY and CDR2 SAAAGT. CDR3 size: 17 residues. Unmatched junction bases numbered 10, after V lost 7 bases and J lost 4 bases. The CDR3 DNA reads TGTGCCAGCAAACTTCGACAGGGGGCTGAGTATAATTCACCCCTCCACTTT. This codes for CASKLRQGAEYNSPLHF.

The chain links TRBV6-5 to TRBJ1-1; D perhaps matches TRBD1 (5 bases). This CDR3 has 14 amino acids. Germline V gene sequence: CDR1 MNHEY, CDR2 SVGAGI. Trimming took off 7 bases at V and 0 bases at J, with 12 bases between the two ends. This chain's CDR3 is CASTRGILNTEAFF. The CDR3 bases are TGTGCCAGCACGCGGGGGATATTGAACACTGAAGCTTTCTTT.

The J gene is TRBJ1-4, the V gene TRBV7-9; 8 bases match TRBD1. The CDR3 has 16 amino acids. The germline V gene encodes CDR1 SEHNR and CDR2 FQNEAQ (reference sequence). Germline trimming cut 6 bases from V and 3 bases from J; bases unmatched to any gene: 9. The CDR3, as DNA: TGTGCCAGCAGTTGGAGGATACAGGGGGCTAATGAAAAACTGTTTTTT. It encodes CASSWRIQGANEKLFF.

The J gene is TRBJ2-5, the V gene TRBV6-1, with D possibly TRBD2 on 5 matching bases. The CDR3 is 14 amino acids. Trimming removed 2 bases at V and 3 bases at J, with 10 bases between. Per germline, CDR1 MNHNS and CDR2 SASEGT. CDR3 region: CASSEFYGKETQYF. In nucleotides, the CDR3 is TGTGCCAGCAGTGAATTCTACGGGAAAGAGACCCAGTACTTC.

The V call is TRBV7-9, the J call TRBJ2-1, with D possibly being TRBD2 (6 bases). V shed 3 bases and J shed 5 bases, with 11 bases lying between them. The CDR3 is 14 amino acids. Germline CDR1 and CDR2: SEHNR and FQNEAQ (reference sequence). The CDR3 DNA is TGTGCCAGCAGCTTGTGGGGGGATAACAATGAGCAGTTCTTC. This sequence encodes CASSLWGDNNEQFF.

This clone was seen more than once but under ten times. The chain combines TRBV7-9 with TRBJ1-2, with TRBD1 matching 9 bases. Germline lookup yields CDR1 SEHNR and CDR2 FQNEAQ (reference sequence). This CDR3 has 15 amino acids. V gave up 3 bases and J gave up 2 bases; unmatched junction bases: 4. DNA for the CDR3: TGTGCCAGCAGCTTGCGTGGACAGGGGAACTATGGCTACACCTTC. Translation: CASSLRGQGNYGYTF.